Below are 3 T cell receptor beta chains sequenced from a single sample in a study of blood T cells in healthy people across ages. Next came a second PCR, run for roughly 6 to 11 cycles, which used a sample-barcoded 5' primer along with a J-beta primer mix. Using its own MiXCR run on the 5' RACE reads, TCRdb lists one record per CDR3 protein. The table lists more than 700,000 distinct CDR3 sequences, 53% of them singletons. The sequencing input was blood. These receptors all come from a man at least 80 years old in good health.

Comment on this clonotype: This may arise from a read error, as a much more abundant clone is one base away. The J gene is TRBJ1-3, the V gene TRBV28; D is perhaps TRBD1 (5 bases). V shed 11 bases and J shed 3 bases, with 20 bases lying between them. This CDR3 spans 15 amino acids. In germline, CDR1 is MDHEN, CDR2 SYDVKM. CDR3 in DNA: TGTGCCGGCAAAACCGGGACGGGTGTTGGAAACACCATATATTTT. It specifies CAGKTGTGVGNTIYF.

The chain uses TRBV5-1 and TRBJ2-1; no definite D call. The end of the DNA fits TRBJ2-7 better, so the J call may be wrong. This CDR3 region has 14 residues. Per germline, CDR1 SGHRS and CDR2 YFSETQ. The CDR3 sequence is CASSLEVSNYEQYF. Here the CDR3 DNA reads TGCGCCAGCAGCTTGGAGGTCAGCAACTACGAGCAGTACTTC.

V usage is TRBV4-1 and J usage is TRBJ2-2; D uncertain. The V end lost 0 bases, the J end lost 6 bases, and 8 bases lay between the germline ends. From germline, CDR1 is MGHRA and CDR2 YSYEKL. The CDR3 is 14 residues long. The CDR3 is CASSQDSLPGELFF. The DNA for the CDR3 is TGCGCCAGCAGCCAAGATTCCCTGCCCGGGGAGCTGTTTTTT.